Listed below are T cell receptor beta chains from one sample, sequenced in a study of beta chain features in type 1 diabetes. Assay: immunoSEQ multiplex PCR; the TCRdb copy retains only in-frame clones and omits some. The sample shows 500,000 to 650,000 clones, around an eighth of them seen only once. Sequenced input: naive CD4+ T cells from blood. These receptor sequences come from a young man with type 1 diabetes. The CDR3 runs from the conserved cysteine through the conserved F or W. Fields, in order: D gene, J gene, V gene, CDR3 protein. D genes are given only for firm matches.

d_gene: TRBD1
j_gene: TRBJ1-2
v_gene: TRBV4-3
CDR3aa: CASSPPTGNYGYTF

d_gene: TRBD1
j_gene: TRBJ2-7
v_gene: TRBV28
CDR3aa: CASSPGQGSYEQYF

d_gene: TRBD1
j_gene: TRBJ1-2
v_gene: TRBV2
CDR3aa: CASSGDRGNYGYTF

d_gene: -
j_gene: TRBJ1-5
v_gene: TRBV4-3
CDR3aa: CASSQSGGSHQPQHF

d_gene: -
j_gene: TRBJ2-1
v_gene: TRBV9
CDR3aa: CASSVVGGWNEQFF

d_gene: -
j_gene: TRBJ2-1
v_gene: TRBV5-1
CDR3aa: CASSLEGGRGSEQFF

d_gene: TRBD1
j_gene: TRBJ1-1
v_gene: TRBV18
CDR3aa: CASSPLHRGKPDTEAFF

d_gene: TRBD1
j_gene: TRBJ1-2
v_gene: TRBV5-1
CDR3aa: CASSLEPGQGNYGYTF

d_gene: TRBD1
j_gene: TRBJ2-3
v_gene: TRBV28
CDR3aa: CASSLLGGAGTDTQYF

d_gene: -
j_gene: TRBJ2-3
v_gene: TRBV19
CDR3aa: CASNGLLDSSTDTQYF

d_gene: -
j_gene: TRBJ1-1
v_gene: TRBV7-9
CDR3aa: CASSFPSGTLNTEAFF

d_gene: -
j_gene: TRBJ1-2
v_gene: TRBV7-2
CDR3aa: CASSPRTEPPNNYGYTF

d_gene: -
j_gene: TRBJ2-5
v_gene: TRBV7-2
CDR3aa: CASSLNPVGETQYF

d_gene: -
j_gene: TRBJ2-5
v_gene: TRBV7-9
CDR3aa: CASSLLGVRETQYF

d_gene: -
j_gene: TRBJ2-7
v_gene: TRBV28
CDR3aa: CAAGAGHYEQYF

d_gene: -
j_gene: TRBJ2-3
v_gene: TRBV29-1
CDR3aa: CSVGKADTQYF

d_gene: -
j_gene: TRBJ1-1
v_gene: TRBV4-3
CDR3aa: CASSRRTAMGAEAFF

d_gene: -
j_gene: TRBJ2-3
v_gene: TRBV4-2
CDR3aa: CASSPPEGSTDTQYF